Listed below are T cell receptor beta chains from one sample, sequenced in a study of blood T cell repertoires in COVID-19. The table came from immunoSEQ multiplex PCR; TCRdb's copy has only in-frame clones and leaves some out. Counted here are hundreds of thousands of clones, approximately 90% occurring once; the ten biggest clones make up approximately 2%. The sequenced material came from PBMCs or T cells enriched from blood (not recorded which). Receptor source: a woman aged 55-69 years in a cohort exposed to, infected with or recovered from COVID-19 (not recorded which). Both conserved end residues are part of each CDR3. A D gene is named only where the DNA matches it firmly. Some rows have no size entry. The others give once, few or many, or a class for an expanded clone.

size: .
V: TRBV9
D: .
J: TRBJ2-1
length: 16
CDR3: CASSVAGSSSYNEQFF
DNA: TGTGCCAGCAGCGTAGCCGGGAGTAGCTCCTACAATGAGCAGTTCTTC

size: once
V: TRBV15
D: .
J: TRBJ2-5
length: 13
CDR3: CATAQGLTETQYF
DNA: TGTGCCACCGCTCAGGGACTCACAGAGACCCAGTACTTC

size: once
V: TRBV27
D: TRBD1
J: TRBJ1-2
length: 15
CDR3: CASKDRPTANYGYTF
DNA: TGTGCCAGCAAGGACAGGCCCACGGCTAACTATGGCTACACCTTC

size: .
V: TRBV29-1
D: .
J: TRBJ1-1
length: 13
CDR3: CSVRRDLNTEAFF
DNA: TGCAGCGTCCGCAGGGATCTGAACACTGAAGCTTTCTTT

size: .
V: TRBV30
D: TRBD2
J: TRBJ2-1
length: 15
CDR3: CAWRGLAGKYNEQFF
DNA: TGTGCCTGGAGGGGACTAGCGGGTAAATACAATGAGCAGTTCTTC

size: .
V: TRBV27
D: TRBD2
J: TRBJ2-3
length: 15
CDR3: CASRRPDRGADTQYF
DNA: TGTGCCAGCAGACGCCCCGATCGGGGGGCAGATACGCAGTATTTT

size: .
V: TRBV6-1
D: .
J: TRBJ2-1
length: 13
CDR3: CASSEAAWRGKFF
DNA: TGTGCCAGCAGTGAAGCGGCTTGGAGAGGGAAGTTCTTC

size: .
V: TRBV18
D: TRBD2
J: TRBJ2-7
length: 15
CDR3: CASSPTLAGEVEQYF
DNA: TGTGCCAGCTCACCTACCCTAGCGGGAGAAGTCGAGCAGTACTTC

size: .
V: TRBV28
D: .
J: TRBJ2-7
length: 14
CDR3: CASKTSPPIYEQYF
DNA: TGTGCCAGCAAGACTAGTCCCCCCATATACGAGCAGTACTTC

size: .
V: TRBV28
D: .
J: TRBJ2-7
length: 15
CDR3: CASSRLPSWSYEQYF
DNA: TGTGCCAGCTCCCGACTTCCCTCCTGGTCCTACGAGCAGTACTTC

size: .
V: TRBV7-3
D: .
J: TRBJ2-3
length: 12
CDR3: CASSPKGATQYF
DNA: TGTGCCAGCAGCCCTAAGGGAGCGACGCAGTATTTT

size: .
V: TRBV30
D: TRBD1
J: TRBJ2-7
length: 12
CDR3: CAWKDRGNEQYF
DNA: TGTGCCTGGAAGGACAGGGGCAACGAGCAGTACTTC

size: .
V: TRBV5-5
D: .
J: TRBJ1-4
length: 14
CDR3: CASTWGSGNEKLFF
DNA: TGTGCCAGCACCTGGGGCTCGGGTAATGAAAAACTGTTTTTT

size: .
V: TRBV30
D: .
J: TRBJ1-1
length: 13
CDR3: CAWRGDKNTEAFF
DNA: TGTGCCTGGAGGGGGGACAAGAACACTGAAGCTTTCTTT

size: once
V: TRBV7-9
D: .
J: TRBJ1-2
length: 15
CDR3: CASSQGVGIIYGYTF
DNA: TGTGCCAGCAGTCAAGGGGTGGGGATTATCTATGGCTACACCTTC

size: .
V: TRBV5-1
D: .
J: TRBJ2-6
length: 17
CDR3: CASSLVGRSSGANVLTF
DNA: TGCGCCAGCAGCTTGGTAGGGAGATCATCTGGGGCCAACGTCCTGACTTTC

size: .
V: TRBV13
D: TRBD2
J: TRBJ2-5
length: 15
CDR3: CASSFSGRAEETQYF
DNA: TGTGCCAGCAGCTTTAGCGGGAGGGCCGAAGAGACCCAGTACTTC

size: .
V: TRBV30
D: .
J: TRBJ2-1
length: 16
CDR3: CAWSVPSQGRYNEQFF
DNA: TGTGCCTGGAGCGTCCCGAGTCAGGGTCGCTACAATGAGCAGTTCTTC

size: .
V: TRBV10-2
D: .
J: TRBJ2-6
length: 15
CDR3: CASSAPEAGANVLTF
DNA: TGCGCCAGCAGTGCACCAGAAGCTGGGGCCAACGTCCTGACTTTC

size: .
V: TRBV7-9
D: .
J: TRBJ2-2
length: 13
CDR3: CASSLTGTGELFF
DNA: TGTGCCAGCAGCCTAACAGGGACCGGGGAGCTGTTTTTT

size: .
V: TRBV30
D: TRBD2
J: TRBJ2-7
length: 16
CDR3: CAWSSGLAGVPYEQYF
DNA: TGTGCCTGGAGTTCGGGACTAGCGGGAGTTCCCTACGAGCAGTACTTC

size: .
V: TRBV29-1
D: TRBD1
J: TRBJ2-5
length: 14
CDR3: CSVAKTGARETQYF
DNA: TGCAGCGTTGCTAAGACAGGGGCAAGAGAGACCCAGTACTTC

size: .
V: TRBV2
D: .
J: TRBJ2-1
length: 15
CDR3: CASTELAPPYNEQFF
DNA: TGTGCCAGCACTGAACTAGCCCCCCCTTACAATGAGCAGTTCTTC

size: .
V: TRBV4-3
D: TRBD2
J: TRBJ2-3
length: 16
CDR3: CASSPTASGFTDTQYF
DNA: TGCGCCAGCAGCCCAACCGCTAGCGGGTTCACAGATACGCAGTATTTT

size: .
V: TRBV5-1
D: TRBD2
J: TRBJ2-1
length: 16
CDR3: CASSLEGLASYNEQFF
DNA: TGCGCCAGCAGCTTGGAGGGACTAGCGAGTTACAATGAGCAGTTCTTC

size: .
V: TRBV3-1/TRBV3-2
D: .
J: TRBJ2-1
length: 13
CDR3: CASSLLASNEQFF
DNA: TGTGCCAGCAGCTTACTCGCTTCCAATGAGCAGTTCTTC

size: once
V: TRBV9
D: .
J: TRBJ2-5
length: 12
CDR3: CALGAAQETQYF
DNA: TGTGCCCTTGGGGCGGCCCAAGAGACCCAGTACTTC

size: .
V: TRBV5-1
D: TRBD1
J: TRBJ2-4
length: 14
CDR3: CASSPSTGWDIQYF
DNA: TGCGCCAGCAGCCCATCGACAGGGTGGGACATTCAGTACTTC

size: .
V: TRBV5-6
D: TRBD2
J: TRBJ2-1
length: 16
CDR3: CASSRRTSGIYNEQFF
DNA: TGTGCCAGCAGCCGTAGGACTAGCGGGATCTACAATGAGCAGTTCTTC

size: once
V: TRBV2
D: TRBD2
J: TRBJ2-1
length: 13
CDR3: CASSGASGGEQFF
DNA: TGTGCCAGCAGTGGGGCGAGCGGGGGGGAGCAGTTCTTC

size: .
V: TRBV5-1
D: .
J: TRBJ2-1
length: 15
CDR3: CASSFREGGYNEQFF
DNA: TGCGCCAGCAGCTTCAGGGAAGGGGGTTACAATGAGCAGTTCTTC

size: .
V: TRBV30
D: .
J: TRBJ2-2
length: 15
CDR3: CAWTSRGSLTGELFF
DNA: TGTGCCTGGACCAGTAGAGGGAGTCTCACCGGGGAGCTGTTTTTT

size: .
V: TRBV4-2
D: TRBD2
J: TRBJ2-7
length: 18
CDR3: CASSQDWAGSGTSYEQYF
DNA: TGTGCCAGCAGCCAAGATTGGGCGGGTAGCGGGACCTCCTACGAGCAGTACTTC

size: .
V: TRBV7-2
D: TRBD1
J: TRBJ2-5
length: 18
CDR3: CASSPKRADRGSQETQYF
DNA: TGTGCCAGCAGCCCAAAGAGGGCGGACAGGGGGTCACAAGAGACCCAGTACTTC

size: .
V: TRBV9
D: .
J: TRBJ1-3
length: 14
CDR3: CASSEGTVGNTIYF
DNA: TGTGCCAGCAGCGAAGGGACTGTTGGAAACACCATATATTTT

size: .
V: TRBV12-5
D: TRBD1
J: TRBJ1-1
length: 14
CDR3: CASGPGQGNTEAFF
DNA: TGTGCTAGTGGTCCTGGACAGGGGAACACTGAAGCTTTCTTT

size: once
V: TRBV18
D: TRBD2
J: TRBJ2-1
length: 20
CDR3: CASSPPRGSGRFSSYNEQFF
DNA: TGTGCCAGCTCACCACCGAGGGGTAGCGGGAGGTTCAGCTCCTACAATGAGCAGTTCTTC

size: .
V: TRBV21-1
D: .
J: TRBJ2-7
length: 15
CDR3: CASSKAIRATYEQYF
DNA: TGTGCCAGCAGCAAAGCAATCAGGGCCACCTACGAGCAGTACTTC

size: .
V: TRBV2
D: .
J: TRBJ2-2
length: 14
CDR3: CASRIIANTGELFF
DNA: TGTGCCAGCAGAATAATAGCGAACACCGGGGAGCTGTTTTTT

size: .
V: TRBV5-1
D: .
J: TRBJ2-2
length: 15
CDR3: CASSLARTETGELFF
DNA: TGCGCCAGCAGCTTGGCGCGTACCGAGACCGGGGAGCTGTTTTTT

size: .
V: TRBV18
D: TRBD1
J: TRBJ2-2
length: 13
CDR3: CASAQGVGGELFF
DNA: TGTGCCAGCGCCCAGGGGGTCGGCGGGGAGCTGTTTTTT

size: .
V: TRBV10-3
D: TRBD2
J: TRBJ2-3
length: 16
CDR3: CAISDPGLAGGITQYF
DNA: TGTGCCATCAGTGACCCCGGACTAGCGGGAGGGATTACGCAGTATTTT

size: .
V: TRBV5-3
D: .
J: TRBJ2-4
length: 14
CDR3: CARSRTLAKNIQYF
DNA: TGTGCCAGAAGCCGGACACTAGCCAAAAACATTCAGTACTTC

size: once
V: TRBV11-2
D: .
J: TRBJ2-1
length: 15
CDR3: CASSARAGTYNEQFF
DNA: TGTGCCAGCAGCGCCCGGGCGGGTACGTACAATGAGCAGTTCTTC

size: .
V: TRBV4-2
D: .
J: TRBJ2-2
length: 17
CDR3: CASSQELQRVNTGELFF
DNA: TGTGCCAGCAGCCAAGAGCTTCAGCGAGTGAACACCGGGGAGCTGTTTTTT

size: once
V: TRBV18
D: TRBD2
J: TRBJ2-1
length: 14
CDR3: CASSSTSGYNEQFF
DNA: TGTGCCAGCTCATCGACTAGCGGGTACAATGAGCAGTTCTTC

size: .
V: TRBV11-3
D: .
J: TRBJ2-2
length: 11
CDR3: CASSFGRELFF
DNA: TGTGCCAGCAGCTTCGGTAGGGAGCTGTTTTTT

size: .
V: TRBV10-1
D: .
J: TRBJ1-2
length: 14
CDR3: CASSREGIAGGYTF
DNA: TGCGCCAGCTCCAGGGAGGGGATCGCAGGTGGCTACACCTTC

size: .
V: TRBV7-2
D: TRBD2
J: TRBJ2-3
length: 18
CDR3: CASSLDTGTSGRTDTQYF
DNA: TGTGCCAGCAGCTTAGACACCGGGACTAGCGGGAGGACAGATACGCAGTATTTT

size: .
V: TRBV27
D: .
J: TRBJ1-3
length: 13
CDR3: CASKDYSGNTIYF
DNA: TGTGCCAGCAAAGACTACTCTGGAAACACCATATATTTT

size: .
V: TRBV7-9
D: TRBD2
J: TRBJ2-1
length: 15
CDR3: CASSLETSAHNEQFF
DNA: TGTGCCAGCAGCTTGGAGACTAGCGCTCACAATGAGCAGTTCTTC

size: .
V: TRBV6-5
D: .
J: TRBJ1-2
length: 13
CDR3: CASSYSVDYGYTF
DNA: TGTGCCAGCAGTTACTCGGTAGACTATGGCTACACCTTC

size: .
V: TRBV7-2
D: TRBD1
J: TRBJ2-7
length: 13
CDR3: CASSSDRSYEQYF
DNA: TGTGCCAGCAGCTCGGACAGGAGCTACGAGCAGTACTTC